Described below is a single TCR beta chain sequence and its context. The table came from immunoSEQ multiplex PCR; TCRdb's copy has only in-frame clones and leaves some out. The sample holds approximately 70,000 clones, roughly 84% seen once. This sample was included in a study of control samples from healthy donors and cancer patients. The ends were cut back, 6 bases at V and 5 bases at J, with 16 bases in the middle. The CDR3 sequence is 14 residues long. Germline V gives CDR1 MNHNY, CDR2 SVGAGI (reference sequence). The sequencing input was blood. This TCR was sampled from a woman aged 50 to 65 in good health. The gene calls are TRBV6-6 and TRBJ2-5; D might be TRBD1 (5 bases). The DNA for the CDR3 is TGTGCCAGCAGACCAGGGTTGACCGGGGAGACCCAGTACTTC. Its protein is CASRPGLTGETQYF.